Listed below are T cell receptor beta chains from one sample, sequenced in a study of blood T cell repertoires in COVID-19. Method: immunoSEQ multiplex PCR; TCRdb's copy keeps in-frame clones and lacks some. Of more than 350,000 clones listed, around nine tenths were seen once; the top ten hold 10%. Sequenced material: PBMCs or T cells enriched from blood (not recorded which). The source is a woman between 45 and 60 years old who had recovered from COVID-19. CDR3s include the opening cysteine and the closing phenylalanine or tryptophan. D genes are given only for firm matches. The size field is filled for only some rows; it gives once, few, many or a size class.

. TRBJ1-2 TRBV5-8 TRBD1 TGTGCCAGCAGCTTGACAGGGGAGACTGGCTACACCTTC CASSLTGETGYTF
. TRBJ2-3 TRBV9 . TGTGCCAGCAGCGAGGGGCCGACCTCCACAGATACGCAGTATTTT CASSEGPTSTDTQYF
. TRBJ2-1 TRBV7-2 TRBD1 TGTGCCAGCAGCGAGGGGGGACAGGGTCTGAATGAGCAGTTCTTC CASSEGGQGLNEQFF
. TRBJ2-1 TRBV6-2/TRBV6-3 . TGTGCCAGCAGTTACTCCGGGGGTTCCTACAATGAGCAGTTCTTC CASSYSGGSYNEQFF
. TRBJ2-7 TRBV6-9 . TGTGCCAGCAGCGGTGACACCGGGACATTCCACGAGCAGTACTTC CASSGDTGTFHEQYF
. TRBJ2-7 TRBV7-9 . TGTGCCAGCAGCTTAGCGTTCGGGGGACTGACCTCCTACGAGCAGTACTTC CASSLAFGGLTSYEQYF
few TRBJ2-1 TRBV5-1 TRBD1 TGCGCCAGCAGCTTGGCCAATCAGGGGGTCTACAATGAGCAGTTCTTC CASSLANQGVYNEQFF
. TRBJ2-1 TRBV19 . TGTGCCAGTAGTATTATTTTCTGGTCTGCGATCGGCAATGAGCAGTTCTTC CASSIIFWSAIGNEQFF
. TRBJ2-4 TRBV2 TRBD1 TGTGCCAGCACCGGGACAGGCAAAAACATTCAGTACTTC CASTGTGKNIQYF
. TRBJ1-2 TRBV9 TRBD1 TGTGCCAGCAGCGGACAGGGAATGAAGGGCTACACCTTC CASSGQGMKGYTF
. TRBJ1-1 TRBV29-1 . TGCAGCGTAAACAGGGAGCCGAACACTGAAGCTTTCTTT CSVNREPNTEAFF
. TRBJ1-1 TRBV12-5 . TGTGCTAGTGGTCCGGACACTAGCTTCTCTGAAGCTTTCTTT CASGPDTSFSEAFF
. TRBJ2-7 TRBV29-1 . TGCAGCGTTGAAGAAGGGAGCGAGCAGTACTTC CSVEEGSEQYF
. TRBJ2-5 TRBV15 TRBD2 TGTGCCACCAGCAGAGACAGAAGCGGGGGACAAGAGACCCAGTACTTC CATSRDRSGGQETQYF
few TRBJ1-2 TRBV28 . TGTGCCAGCAGTTTAGGTGTCCCATCTACTGGCTACACCTTC CASSLGVPSTGYTF
once TRBJ2-7 TRBV2 . TGTGCCAGCAGTGAATTGAGCCTCGGCGAGCAGTACTTC CASSELSLGEQYF
. TRBJ1-2 TRBV7-9 . TGTGCCAGCAGTCAAAGACCGGTTGTGACAGACCTTAACTATGGCTACACCTTC CASSQRPVVTDLNYGYTF
few TRBJ2-5 TRBV23-1 TRBD1 TGCGCCAGCAGTCAATTGAACAGGGGGATCGACGAGACCCAGTACTTC CASSQLNRGIDETQYF
once TRBJ1-1 TRBV23-1 TRBD1 TGCGCCAGCAGTCATCCAGGGACAGGGTGGGACACTGAAGCTTTCTTT CASSHPGTGWDTEAFF
. TRBJ2-2 TRBV4-2 TRBD2 TGTGCCAGCAGCCAAGATGGGCTAGCGGGGGGGCCCGGGGAGCTGTTTTTT CASSQDGLAGGPGELFF